A selection of T cell receptor beta chains follows, all from one sample in a study of T cell repertoires in cytomegalovirus infection. TCRdb redid the calling of the reads with MiXCR, one entry per CDR3 protein. The sample carries 740,000 or so distinct CDR3 sequences, roughly a third recorded once. Sequenced sample: PBMCs. The receptors were gathered from a human donor in good health (CMV status not recorded). Some clones in this sample may be carry-over from other donors' samples. CDR3s include the opening cysteine and the closing phenylalanine or tryptophan.

v_call	j_call	cdr3_aa
TRBV11-3	TRBJ2-3	CASSLGAGTGDTQYF
TRBV20-1	TRBJ2-5	CSANSGRLETQYF
TRBV6-5	TRBJ1-6	CASSSGGLYNSPLHF
TRBV28	TRBJ2-7	CASSSPDGVVYEQYF
TRBV7-9	TRBJ1-2	CASSPGQILLTF
TRBV27	TRBJ1-1	CASSSDRARNTEAFF
TRBV7-8	TRBJ2-1	CASSLGQGTAARYNEQFF
TRBV27	TRBJ2-1	CASSLDPGATSVHEQFF
TRBV28	TRBJ1-3	CASTGQRSGNTIYF
TRBV20-1	TRBJ1-2	CSAREGGGRCGYTF
TRBV6-1	TRBJ2-1	CASSGGGGWLF
TRBV7-2	TRBJ1-3	CASSLSQGRNTIYF
TRBV7-6	TRBJ2-1	CASSSPGTSFNEQFF
TRBV7-8	TRBJ2-3	CASSPRDRGVPNNSTDTQYF
TRBV29-1	TRBJ2-3	CSVDRGSTDTQYF
TRBV5-1	TRBJ1-4	CASSLLQGAGEKLFF
TRBV7-9	TRBJ1-1	CASSRILPGTEAFF
TRBV6-6	TRBJ1-4	CASSYFGQLNEKLFF
TRBV28	TRBJ2-7	CAGGSQYEQYF
TRBV19	TRBJ2-3	CASSPGPTQYF
TRBV7-2	TRBJ2-7	CASSFPLGAGGSYEQYF
TRBV28	TRBJ2-5	CASSGRDRAQETQYF
TRBV27	TRBJ1-1	CASSTYRGRSTEAFF
TRBV4-1	TRBJ2-3	CASSLTVSSSTDTQYF
TRBV6-1	TRBJ1-1	CASKLGTGIPEAFF
TRBV7-4	TRBJ2-3	CASSLRGDADTQYF
TRBV28	TRBJ2-7	CASRLAGGPSYEQYF
TRBV7-2	TRBJ1-6	CASSKDRGSTSPLHF
TRBV10-3	TRBJ2-5	CAIRGGTGPQETQYF
TRBV28	TRBJ2-6	CASSFGDRGSVANGLTF
TRBV28	TRBJ2-2	CASSSGLAGAGELFF
TRBV7-2	TRBJ2-3	CASSLAGGTRTDTQYF
TRBV10-3	TRBJ2-7	CAISADKSYYEQYF
TRBV20-1	TRBJ1-5	CSAPGRSNQPQHF
TRBV7-2	TRBJ2-1	CASSPGGRGDYNEKFF
TRBV6-4	TRBJ1-1	CASSDSPASPRAAFF
TRBV6-1	TRBJ1-5	CASSEGFGGGSNQPQHF
TRBV6-1	TRBJ1-3	CASRGADGSGNTIYF
TRBV7-2	TRBJ1-5	CASIPPGGPRSNQPQHF
TRBV28	TRBJ2-1	CASSSPTSGGSKQFF
TRBV5-8	TRBJ1-1	CASSLAGAYVGTEAFF
TRBV6-1	TRBJ2-1	CASSNRGLSNEQFF
TRBV7-2	TRBJ1-2	CASSLVTVRPPYGYTF